The T cell receptor beta chain under discussion was sequenced for a study of T cell changes during pregnancy in multiple sclerosis. Profiling relied on immunoSEQ multiplex PCR, and the TCRdb table lists in-frame clones only, not all of them. This sample has 30,000 to 45,000 clones, with about 93% found just once. V was shortened by 0 bases and J by 4 bases, with 13 bases between the two germline ends. Germline loops: CDR1 SEHNR, CDR2 FQNEAQ (reference sequence). This CDR3 spans 17 amino acids. The V and J genes are TRBV7-9 and TRBJ2-6; a weak D match, TRBD1 (6 bases). The sequencing here drew on CD4+ T cells from peripheral blood mononuclear cells, taken in the third trimester of pregnancy. This TCR was sampled from a female donor with multiple sclerosis, enrolled in a pregnancy study. The CDR3 DNA is TGTGCCAGCAGCTTAGCGCCAGGGGAGACGGGGGCCAACGTCCTGACTTTC. Encoded protein: CASSLAPGETGANVLTF.